This is a list of T cell receptor beta chains from one sample in a study of blood T cells in healthy people across ages. TCRdb ran MiXCR on the 5' RACE reads and lists one entry per CDR3 protein. The sample records about 570,000 distinct CDR3 sequences, 27% being singletons. The sample comprised blood. These TCRs come from a woman in her 70s in good health. Each CDR3 is given without its conserved first and last residue. The size entry is marked missing in some rows and otherwise reads once, few, many or a size class.

clone_size	v_call	j_call	cdr3_length	cdr3_aa
-	TRBV20-1	TRBJ1-4	12	SASGGSGEEKLF
few	TRBV29-1	TRBJ2-1	10	SVVVRYNEQF
few	TRBV6-6	TRBJ1-2	12	ASSRDGGNYGYT
few	TRBV2	TRBJ1-5	13	ASSGGQGGNQPQH
-	TRBV7-2	TRBJ1-2	13	ASSPKGGANYGYT
few	TRBV20-1	TRBJ2-7	12	SARDSGGAYEQY
-	TRBV20-1	TRBJ2-1	13	SARDGRGSGNEQF
-	TRBV4-2	TRBJ2-4	17	ASSQVGTVDMLAKNIQY
many	TRBV20-1	TRBJ2-7	11	SARHGTGNEQY
-	TRBV20-1	-	13	SATGTSGGLNEQY
-	TRBV14	-	12	ASSQRPSSYEQY
few	TRBV10-3	TRBJ1-2	10	AISEMNYGYT
-	TRBV9	TRBJ1-1	13	ASSVPGQGNTEAF
few	TRBV5-1	TRBJ2-4	13	ASSLAGGQRNIQY
-	TRBV5-1	TRBJ2-1	16	ASSSSAGGPGNFDEQF
-	TRBV4-3	TRBJ2-7	13	ASSQVLGLSYEQY
few	TRBV19	TRBJ2-3	12	ATRGRLYADTQY
-	TRBV5-5	TRBJ2-7	12	ASSFLAGGYEQY
few	TRBV12-3/TRBV12-4	TRBJ1-2	12	ASSLARGFNGYT
few	TRBV7-9	TRBJ1-3	11	ASSLVGGDTIY
-	TRBV5-1	TRBJ2-1	15	ASSLAGSSGGHNEQF
-	TRBV20-1	TRBJ2-5	15	SALTLPGLAGVETQY
few	TRBV20-1	-	12	SAIRGASSYEQY
few	TRBV2	-	13	ASRPGPSTQETQY
few	TRBV10-3	TRBJ2-5	13	AIRNALAGLETQY
-	TRBV4-3	-	16	ASSQVLYGRNSYNEQF
-	TRBV7-3	TRBJ2-3	12	ASSLGSWPDTQY
few	TRBV20-1	TRBJ1-2	15	SANPFGGGAGSEGYT
-	TRBV2	TRBJ1-4	12	ASSVGAGNEKLF
-	TRBV5-1	TRBJ1-5	13	ASSLGRQETQPQH
many	TRBV20-1	TRBJ2-6	9	SAEGANVLT
-	TRBV7-9	TRBJ1-4	13	ASSLDGGPNEKLF
many	TRBV29-1	TRBJ2-4	11	SVLPGAKNIQY
few	TRBV6-5	TRBJ1-1	12	ASSRVIGGSEAF
-	TRBV7-9	TRBJ1-4	13	ASTLIGIGNEKLF
-	TRBV6-2/TRBV6-3	TRBJ2-4	12	ASSSWVDGNIQY
once	TRBV21-1	TRBJ1-4	16	ASSDRPGTGITNEKLF
-	TRBV5-1	TRBJ1-5	13	ASSLDAFGDQPQH
-	TRBV28	-	13	ASSLGAAGGVKQF
-	TRBV9	TRBJ1-4	13	ASSRGVATNEKLF
-	TRBV29-1	TRBJ2-5	14	SVSGASGGPGETQY
-	TRBV2	TRBJ2-5	13	ASTLTGGTRETQY
-	TRBV10-3	TRBJ2-7	13	AIMENRGVSYEQY
-	TRBV12-3/TRBV12-4	TRBJ1-3	13	ASRNTGGTGNTIY
few	TRBV5-5	TRBJ2-1	10	ASSLVGHEQF